Shown below are 27 T cell receptor beta chains from a single sample sequenced in a study of shared clonotypes between healthy human individuals. Clones were read by immunoSEQ multiplex PCR, and TCRdb kept only the in-frame ones, dropping some. In the table there are approximately 2.3 million clones, roughly 93% of which are singletons. Sequencing input: naive CD4+ T cells from PBMCs. Described subset: CD45RA+ positively selected. Receptors were obtained from a man younger than 30 in good health. Some clones in this sample may be carry-over from other donors' samples.

The chain is built from TRBV7-9 and TRBJ1-2; no definite D call. The CDR3 covers 13 residues. The germline V gene has CDR1 SEHNR and CDR2 FQNEAQ (reference sequence). V lost 1 base and J lost 8, with 11 bases in between. The CDR3 region is CASSLENRRGYTF. CDR3 sequence (DNA): TGTGCCAGCAGCTTAGAGAATCGACGCGGCTACACCTTC.

The chain uses TRBV7-2 and TRBJ2-5; D not resolved. CDR1 SGHTA and CDR2 FQGNSA come from the germline V gene. This CDR3 region has 12 residues. With 6 bases removed from V and 4 bases from J, the gap between germline ends came to 9 bases. The chain's CDR3 is CASRGNAETQYF. In nucleotides, the CDR3 is TGTGCCAGCAGGGGAAACGCAGAGACCCAGTACTTC.

The V call is TRBV30, the J call TRBJ2-3; 8 bases match TRBD2. CDR3 length: 14 residues. Losses at the gene ends were 4 bases for V and 6 bases for J; bases not matched to a gene: 9. Germline loops: CDR1 GTSNPN, CDR2 SVGIG (reference sequence). CDR3 in amino acids: CAWNGGRPRDTQYF. The CDR3 coding sequence is TGTGCCTGGAACGGCGGGAGGCCCCGGGATACGCAGTATTTT.

This chain links TRBV9 with TRBJ2-7; 8 bases map to TRBD1. Germline assignment: CDR1 SGDLS and CDR2 YYNGEE. The CDR3 covers 15 residues. Germline trimming cut 0 bases from V and 2 bases from J; bases unmatched to any gene: 4. The DNA for the CDR3 is TGTGCCAGCAGCGTAGAACAGGGGGTTACCTACGAGCAGTACTTC. This translates into CASSVEQGVTYEQYF.

The V and J genes are TRBV6-1 and TRBJ1-2, with D possibly matching TRBD1 (5 bases). V was clipped by 5 bases and J by 2 bases, with 6 bases between them. CDR3 length: 12 residues. Germline assignment: CDR1 MNHNS and CDR2 SASEGT. The chain's CDR3 is CASSWTNYGYTF. The CDR3 bases are TGTGCCAGCAGTTGGACAAACTATGGCTACACCTTC.

This sequence joins TRBV19 and TRBJ2-7; 13 bases match TRBD2. Germline V gives CDR1 LNHDA, CDR2 SQIVND (reference sequence). V lost 4 bases, J lost 4 bases, and 7 bases stayed unmatched. There are 16 residues in the CDR3. The CDR3 loop is CASSTGLAGVGYEQYF. The CDR3 DNA follows: TGTGCCAGTAGTACCGGACTAGCGGGAGTAGGTTACGAGCAGTACTTC.

This chain uses TRBV6-6 with TRBJ1-2; D is undetermined. Trimming took off 0 bases at V and 0 bases at J, with 8 bases between the two ends. The germline V gene encodes CDR1 MNHNY and CDR2 SVGAGI (reference sequence). The CDR3 consists of 15 residues. CDR3 loop: CASSYSRVANYGYTF. In DNA form, the CDR3 reads TGTGCCAGCAGTTACTCGCGGGTAGCTAACTATGGCTACACCTTC.

Notes on this clone: This CDR3 is also generated by other DNA sequences in the sample. This rearrangement joins TRBV30 to TRBJ2-7; D unclear. Germline CDR1 is GTSNPN and CDR2 is SVGIG (reference sequence). V lost 2 bases and J lost 4, with 9 bases in between. This CDR3 is 12 amino acids long. CDR3 DNA: TGTGCCTGGAGTCCCGGTTTATACGAGCAGTACTTC. Translating it yields CAWSPGLYEQYF.

The CDR3 sequence is CASSLGRYNQPQHF. For the CDR3, the DNA is TGTGCCAGCAGCTTGGGAAGGTACAATCAGCCCCAGCATTTT. V gene TRBV5-6 combines with J gene TRBJ1-5; D not certain. In germline, CDR1 is SGHDT, CDR2 YYEEEE. V was clipped by 0 bases and J by 3 bases, with 7 bases between them. This CDR3 is 14 amino acids long.

Notes on this clone: Distinct nucleotide sequences in the sample also encode this CDR3. The J gene is TRBJ1-5, the V gene TRBV5-1, with 10 bases lining up with TRBD1. There are 14 residues in the CDR3. V trimming: 4 bases; J trimming: 7 bases; junction bases outside the gene matches: 5. The V gene's germline CDR1 is SGHRS and CDR2 YFSETQ. CDR3 residues: CASSLGQGGQPQHF. In DNA, the CDR3 is TGCGCCAGCAGCCTAGGACAGGGGGGGCAGCCCCAGCATTTT.

The chain recombines TRBV7-9 with TRBJ2-7; TRBD1 agrees at 8 bases. V shed 6 bases, J shed 3 bases, and the junction held 10 bases outside the gene matches. This CDR3 region has 15 residues. The V gene's germline CDR1 is SEHNR and CDR2 FQNEAQ (reference sequence). CDR3 loop: CASSTQTGADYEQYF. The CDR3 nucleotides read TGTGCCAGCAGTACCCAGACAGGGGCGGACTACGAGCAGTACTTC.

The V and J genes are TRBV6-6 and TRBJ2-7; D remains ambiguous. The CDR3 is 14 amino acids. Trimming pared 7 bases from V and 1 base from J, leaving 14 bases between. Germline CDR1 and CDR2: MNHNY and SVGAGI (reference sequence). CDR3: CASKGGQISYEQYF. The CDR3 coding sequence is TGTGCCAGCAAGGGTGGGCAGATATCCTACGAGCAGTACTTC.

J is TRBJ2-5 and V is TRBV5-1, with 9 bases aligning to TRBD2. Germline lookup yields CDR1 SGHRS and CDR2 YFSETQ. The CDR3 sequence is 15 residues long. The J segment lost 6 bases and the V segment lost 0 bases, leaving 6 bases of the junction unmatched. Here the CDR3 DNA reads TGCGCCAGCAGCTTGGGTAGCGGGAGTTTACAGACCCAGTACTTC. It yields the protein CASSLGSGSLQTQYF.

The CDR3: CASSPRILAGVSEQYF. The CDR3 DNA is TGTGCCAGCTCACCAAGAATACTAGCGGGAGTGTCCGAGCAGTACTTC. The rearrangement joins TRBV18 to TRBJ2-7; 11 nucleotides agree with TRBD2. CDR3 length: 16 residues. The germline V gene encodes CDR1 KGHSH and CDR2 LQKENI. Losses at the gene ends were 2 bases for V and 6 bases for J; bases not matched to a gene: 9.

Here the CDR3 DNA reads TGTGCCACGGGACTAGCGGGAGGACTCGGGGAGCAGTACTTC. Its protein product is CATGLAGGLGEQYF. J is TRBJ2-7 and V is TRBV27, with 15 bases that match TRBD2. The J segment lost 7 bases and the V segment lost 10 bases, leaving 8 bases of the junction unmatched. Per the germline V gene, CDR1 is MNHEY and CDR2 is SMNVEV (reference sequence). The CDR3 length is 14 residues.

Remarks on this clone: One end of the junction varies from germline; a read error may be responsible. This chain links TRBV7-9 with TRBJ2-6; 7 bases are a match to TRBD2. The germline gives CDR1 SEHNR, CDR2 FQNEAQ (reference sequence). The CDR3 consists of 15 residues. The CDR3 sequence: CASSLEGSGANILTF. The CDR3 DNA sequence: TGTGCCAGCAGCTTAGAAGGGAGCGGGGCCAACATCCTGACTTTC.

The chain recombines TRBV4-1 with TRBJ2-3, with a possible D match to TRBD2 (5 bases). Per the germline V gene, CDR1 is MGHRA and CDR2 is YSYEKL. This CDR3 spans 16 amino acids. V gave up 1 base and J gave up 3 bases, with 14 bases separating them. The CDR3 loop is CASSQGSSGGTDTQYF. The CDR3 DNA reads as TGCGCCAGCAGCCAAGGGTCAAGCGGAGGAACAGATACGCAGTATTTT.

The chain is built from TRBV11-2 and TRBJ2-7; D gene unclear. The length of the CDR3 is 13 residues. The V gene's germline CDR1 is SGHAT and CDR2 FQNNGV. V lost 3 bases and J 2 bases, leaving 8 bases between the germline ends. CDR3 coding DNA: TGTGCCAGCAGCTTTGTCGGCGCCTACGAGCAGTACTTC. The encoded protein is CASSFVGAYEQYF. The full variable domain, completed using reference TRBV11-2 and TRBJ2-7, is EAGVAQSPRYKIIEKRQSVAFWCNPISGHATLYWYQQILGQGPKLLIQFQNNGVVDDSQLPKDRFSAERLKGVDSTLKIQPAKLEDSAVYLCASSFVGAYEQYFGPGTRLTVT.

This clone is a singleton in its sample. The CDR3 region has the DNA TGTGCCTGGAGTGTCGAGGGACTCCCGGGTCCCTATGGCTACACCTTC. As protein: CAWSVEGLPGPYGYTF. The chain combines TRBV30 with TRBJ1-2; the D gene is possibly TRBD1 (5 bases). The CDR3 length is 16 residues. Trimming pared 0 bases from V and 4 bases from J, leaving 18 bases between. Looked up from germline, CDR1 is GTSNPN and CDR2 is SVGIG (reference sequence).

This CDR3 is CASSTPDRVKTEAFF. The CDR3 bases are TGTGCCAGCAGCACCCCGGACAGGGTAAAGACTGAAGCTTTCTTT. The V and J genes are TRBV7-3 and TRBJ1-1; TRBD1 matches at 8 bases. The junction had 10 bases not matched to a gene; V was cut back by 5 bases and J by 5 bases. The CDR3 length is 15 residues. From germline, CDR1 is SGHTA and CDR2 FQGTGA.

This rearrangement joins TRBV28 to TRBJ2-5; tentative D call: TRBD2 (6 bases). This CDR3 comprises 15 residues. Trimming pared 6 bases from V and 5 bases from J, leaving 19 bases between. Germline lookup yields CDR1 MDHEN and CDR2 SYDVKM. This CDR3 reads CASSSGLGGRETQYF. The CDR3 bases are TGTGCCAGCAGCTCGGGACTCGGGGGTAGGGAGACCCAGTACTTC.

This chain joins TRBV28 and TRBJ2-7; D assignment may be TRBD1 or TRBD2 (5 bases each). V was cut by 1 base and J by 3 bases, with 16 bases left in between. Germline lookup yields CDR1 MDHEN and CDR2 SYDVKM. The CDR3 runs to 16 residues. The CDR3 reads CASSLLGDGVVYEQYF. CDR3 sequence (DNA): TGTGCCAGCAGTTTATTGGGGGACGGAGTGGTCTACGAGCAGTACTTC.

J is TRBJ1-1 and V is TRBV7-8; D perhaps matches TRBD1 (5 bases). The germline V gene encodes CDR1 SGHVS and CDR2 FQNEAQ. CDR3 length equals 16 residues. Trimming shortened V by 5 bases and J by 0 bases, and 16 bases separated the two germline ends. The CDR3 spells CASSTWGRALNTEAFF. The DNA of the CDR3 is TGTGCCAGCAGCACCTGGGGGAGGGCCTTGAACACTGAAGCTTTCTTT.

The chain joins TRBV7-8 to TRBJ1-1; D is unresolved. CDR3 length: 14 amino acids. CDR1 SGHVS and CDR2 FQNEAQ come from the germline V gene. The V end lost 1 base, the J end lost 1 base, and 7 bases lay between the germline ends. As DNA, the CDR3 is TGTGCCAGCAGCTTAGGTAGGAGGAACACTGAAGCTTTCTTT. Translated: CASSLGRRNTEAFF.

The chain links TRBV14 to TRBJ2-1; 9 bases are a match to TRBD2. V was pared by 4 bases and J by 9 bases, with 10 bases of the junction left unmatched. Germline V gene sequence: CDR1 SGHDN, CDR2 FVKESK. The CDR3 extends over 15 amino acids. CDR3 nucleotide sequence: TGTGCCAGCAGCCGGTTAGCGGGAGTTCGGGGTGAGCAGTTCTTC. Residues: CASSRLAGVRGEQFF.

This chain connects TRBV6-5 to TRBJ2-1, with D uncertain. Germline loops: CDR1 MNHEY, CDR2 SVGAGI. The ends were cut back, 5 bases at V and 8 bases at J, with 16 bases in the middle. The CDR3 is made up of 14 amino acids. This CDR3 is CASSPLSGADEQFF. Here the CDR3 DNA reads TGTGCCAGCAGTCCCCTGAGTGGCGCGGATGAGCAGTTCTTC.

Only a few counts were recorded for this clone. The CDR3 loop reads CAIGTANYGYTF. CDR3 DNA: TGTGCCATCGGGACAGCAAACTATGGCTACACCTTC. V gene TRBV10-3 combines with J gene TRBJ1-2, with 7 bases that match TRBD1. The J segment lost 2 bases and the V segment lost 8 bases, leaving 2 bases of the junction unmatched. CDR1 and CDR2 (germline): ENHRY, SYGVKD. The CDR3 runs to 12 residues.